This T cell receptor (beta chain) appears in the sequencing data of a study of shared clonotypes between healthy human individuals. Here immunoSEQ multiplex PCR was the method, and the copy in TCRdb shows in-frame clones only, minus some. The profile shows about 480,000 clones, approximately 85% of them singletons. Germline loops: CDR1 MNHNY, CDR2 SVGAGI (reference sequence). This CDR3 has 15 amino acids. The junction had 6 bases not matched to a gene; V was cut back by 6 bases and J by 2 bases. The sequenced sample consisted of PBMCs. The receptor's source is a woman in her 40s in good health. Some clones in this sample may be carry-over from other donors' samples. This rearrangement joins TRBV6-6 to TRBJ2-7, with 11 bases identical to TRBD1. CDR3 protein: CASSRGTGGPYEQYF. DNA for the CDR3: TGTGCCAGCAGCCGAGGGACAGGGGGACCCTACGAGCAGTACTTC.